The 31 T cell receptor beta chains listed next were all sequenced from one sample in a study of blood T cell repertoires in COVID-19 (dated by TCRdb to the early 2020s). Receptor amplification or capture employed the immunoSEQ multiplex PCR assay. Held by TCRdb, this immuneACCESS table contains in-frame sequences only and omits some clones. Under half of the omission traces to an unresolved V gene where checked; the cause of the rest is unknown. The sample includes some 100,000 clones, with 88% observed a single time. Around 6.9% of the sample goes to the ten largest clones. The sample comprised peripheral blood. The receptors were gathered from a woman aged 55-75 years with acute or convalescent COVID-19.

This clone has more than one count but fewer than ten. This chain links TRBV19 with TRBJ1-1; 9 nucleotides match TRBD1. The CDR3 contains 16 residues. CDR1 is LNHDA, CDR2 SQIVND, per germline (reference sequence). V lost 4 bases and J lost 4; bases outside the gene matches: 10. This CDR3 reads CASSKAGTGSGTEAFF. DNA of the CDR3: TGTGCCAGTAGTAAGGCGGGGACAGGGAGCGGCACTGAAGCTTTCTTT.

J is TRBJ2-2 and V is TRBV7-2, with TRBD2 identical over 12 bases. CDR3 length: 16 amino acids. Germline lookup yields CDR1 SGHTA and CDR2 FQGNSA. With 6 bases clipped from V and 4 bases from J, the junction kept 6 bases outside the gene matches. CDR3 amino acids: CASRTTSGRTTGELFF. The CDR3, as DNA: TGTGCCAGCAGAACTACTAGCGGGAGGACCACCGGGGAGCTGTTTTTT.

This chain connects TRBV21-1 to TRBJ2-5; TRBD2, as called in the table, went unchecked against the DNA. TRBV21-1 is classified as a pseudogene. This CDR3 contains 14 residues. For the CDR3, the DNA is TGTGCCAGCAGCAAACTAGCGGGGAAAGAGACCCAGTACTTC. Translation gives CASSKLAGKETQYF.

The chain has TRBV2 and TRBJ2-6; 7 nucleotides agree with TRBD1. CDR3 length equals 18 residues. Germline CDR1 SNHLY, CDR2 FYNNEI. The J segment lost 0 bases and the V segment lost 2 bases, leaving 7 bases of the junction unmatched. The CDR3 sequence is CASSERQGQFSGANVLTF. The CDR3 DNA reads TGTGCCAGCAGTGAACGACAGGGACAGTTCTCTGGGGCCAACGTCCTGACTTTC.

CDR3 DNA sequence: TGTGCCAGCAGCCCCCCACTCGCAGGGGGCAATGAGCAGTTCTTC. Its translation: CASSPPLAGGNEQFF. The rearrangement joins TRBV11-3 to TRBJ2-1, with 7 bases that match TRBD1. The junction had 10 bases not matched to a gene; V was cut back by 5 bases and J by 6 bases. The CDR3 totals 15 residues. Germline assignment: CDR1 SGHNT and CDR2 YENEEA.

The genes are TRBV3-1 (or the pseudogene TRBV3-2) and TRBJ2-3, with a weak D call TRBD2 (6 bases). The V and J ends lost 0 bases and 4 bases respectively, with 11 bases between them. The germline V gene encodes CDR1 LGHDT and CDR2 YNNKEL (reference sequence). The CDR3 runs to 15 residues. The CDR3 nucleotides are TGTGCCAGCAGCCAAGAGGCCCCGGGGGCAGATACGCAGTATTTT. Translation: CASSQEAPGADTQYF.

The chain couples TRBV5-1 to TRBJ1-3, with D unclear. In germline, CDR1 is SGHRS, CDR2 YFSETQ. Trimming cost V 0 bases and J 0 bases, with 10 bases left between them. CDR3 length: 16 amino acids. CDR3 in amino acids: CASSLGQAHSGNTIYF. The CDR3 DNA reads TGCGCCAGCAGCTTGGGGCAGGCTCACTCTGGAAACACCATATATTTT.

This rearrangement joins TRBV5-7 to TRBJ2-3, with D tentatively TRBD1 (6 bases). TRBV5-7 is an ORF; its function is uncertain. V was pared by 1 base and J by 11 bases, with 29 bases between. This CDR3 is 18 amino acids long. For the CDR3, the DNA is TGTGCCAGCAGCTTGCCGCGGCAATACAGGGTCGGGACCGTGGGGCAGTATTTT. This translates into CASSLPRQYRVGTVGQYF.

In DNA, the CDR3 is TGTGCCAGCAGCGCTCCGGGACAGCGACTTAATGAGCAGTTCTTC. It is translated as CASSAPGQRLNEQFF. This chain links TRBV21-1 with TRBJ2-1; TRBD1, the table's D call, was not compared with the DNA. TRBV21-1 is shown as a pseudogene. This CDR3 spans 15 amino acids.

The V and J genes are TRBV19 and TRBJ1-2; TRBD1 might be the D (6 bases). This CDR3 has 17 amino acids. Per germline, CDR1 LNHDA and CDR2 SQIVND (reference sequence). Trimming took 1 base from V and 5 from J, leaving 20 bases between them. CDR3 sequence (DNA): TGTGCCAGTAGTATAGCCGCCCCCAGGGGACGGGCTTATGGCTACACCTTC. Translation: CASSIAAPRGRAYGYTF.

The rearrangement joins TRBV12-5 to TRBJ2-6, with 9 bases matching TRBD1. V shed 1 base and J 0 bases; nucleotides not matched to a gene: 7. The CDR3 loop spans 19 amino acids. Germline values: CDR1 LGHNT, CDR2 FRNRAP. In DNA, the CDR3 is TGTGCTAGTGGTTTGGGACCGGGACAGGGAACCTCTGGGGCCAACGTCCTGACTTTC. This sequence encodes CASGLGPGQGTSGANVLTF.

This CDR3 reads CASSILPSGTGELFF. The CDR3 region has the DNA TGTGCCAGTAGTATATTGCCTAGCGGGACCGGGGAGCTGTTTTTT. V usage is TRBV19 and J usage is TRBJ2-2; 8 bases fit TRBD2. Losses at the gene ends were 2 bases for V and 5 bases for J; bases not matched to a gene: 4. The CDR3 loop spans 15 amino acids. Per the germline V gene, CDR1 is LNHDA and CDR2 is SQIVND (reference sequence).

The CDR3 sequence is CASSFPGIRGQETQYF. CDR3 bases: TGTGCCAGCAGCTTCCCAGGGATAAGGGGCCAAGAGACCCAGTACTTC. The chain has TRBV13 and TRBJ2-5; maybe TRBD1 (5 bases). The germline V gene encodes CDR1 PRHDT and CDR2 FYEKMQ (reference sequence). The CDR3 runs to 16 residues. V shed 3 bases and J shed 1 base, with 15 bases lying between them.

The rearrangement joins TRBV6-4 to TRBJ2-7; 9 nucleotides align to TRBD2. Trimming at V came to 6 bases and at J to 6 bases, leaving 9 bases not matched to a gene. This CDR3 spans 14 amino acids. The germline gives CDR1 MRHNA, CDR2 SNTAGT. Written as DNA, the CDR3 is TGTGCCAGCAGACAACCGGGACTAGCACCCGAGCAGTACGTC. Amino acid sequence: CASRQPGLAPEQYV.

J is TRBJ2-1 and V is TRBV6-6, with D possibly matching TRBD2 (5 bases). V was shortened by 5 bases and J by 4 bases, with 24 bases between the two germline ends. This CDR3 has 18 residues. Germline CDR1 MNHNY, CDR2 SVGAGI (reference sequence). The CDR3: CASSRPLGSGVRYNEQFF. CDR3 in DNA: TGTGCCAGCAGTCGCCCCTTGGGGAGCGGAGTCCGTTACAATGAGCAGTTCTTC.

This clone has more than one count but fewer than ten. The chain joins TRBV30 to TRBJ1-2, with D unclear. Germline CDR1 and CDR2: GTSNPN and SVGIG (reference sequence). CDR3 length equals 13 residues. V was cut by 6 bases and J by 4 bases, with 15 bases left in between. The CDR3: CACHTRNSYGYTF. The CDR3 DNA reads TGTGCCTGCCACACCCGGAACAGCTATGGCTACACCTTC.

V gene TRBV12-3 or TRBV12-4 combines with J gene TRBJ1-2; possibly TRBD1 for D (5 bases). The CDR3 is 13 amino acids. Trimming took off 4 bases at V and 1 base at J, with 7 bases between the two ends. Here the CDR3 DNA reads TGTGCCAGCAGTTCCCAGGGTAACTATGGCTACACCTTC. Translation: CASSSQGNYGYTF.

This sequence joins TRBV9 and TRBJ2-1; D is unresolved. The CDR3 totals 13 residues. Trimming left V 9 bases short and J 9 bases short, with 19 bases between. Germline CDR1 SGDLS, CDR2 YYNGEE. The CDR3: CATSRGGGGEQFF. In nucleotides, the CDR3 is TGTGCCACTAGTCGAGGTGGTGGTGGTGAGCAGTTCTTC.

The rearrangement uses TRBV18 and TRBJ1-1; TRBD1 is a possible D gene (6 bases). The germline gives CDR1 KGHSH, CDR2 LQKENI. The CDR3 is made up of 15 amino acids. Trimming removed 0 bases from V and 1 base from J, with 9 bases in between. The CDR3 reads CASSPPGGQNTEAFF. The CDR3 DNA is TGTGCCAGCTCACCACCAGGGGGACAGAACACTGAAGCTTTCTTT.

This clone was counted a few times. This chain uses TRBV7-2 with TRBJ1-1; D is possibly TRBD1 (6 bases). V was trimmed by 3 bases and J by 11 bases, leaving 16 bases between them. Germline V gene sequence: CDR1 SGHTA, CDR2 FQGNSA. The CDR3 covers 13 residues. CDR3 in amino acids: CASSFRGGGKAFF. As DNA, the CDR3 is TGTGCCAGCAGCTTCCGCGGGGGCGGTAAGGCTTTCTTT.

The chain is built from TRBV18 and TRBJ1-5; D is perhaps TRBD1 (6 bases). The CDR3 consists of 14 residues. V lost 3 bases and J lost 4, with 10 bases in between. Germline V gene data show CDR1 as KGHSH and CDR2 as LQKENI. The CDR3: CASSPVGQNQPQHF. In DNA, the CDR3 is TGTGCCAGCTCACCCGTAGGACAGAATCAGCCCCAGCATTTT.

The chain recombines TRBV3-1 (or the pseudogene TRBV3-2) with TRBJ2-3; 10 bases are shared with TRBD2. There are 18 residues in the CDR3. V lost 5 bases and J lost 6; bases outside the gene matches: 17. Germline V lookup: CDR1 LGHDT, CDR2 YNNKEL (reference sequence). In DNA, the CDR3 is TGTGCCAGCAGCTACCGTTTGCCACTAGCGGGGCGTTCGGATACGCAGTATTTT. Translating gives CASSYRLPLAGRSDTQYF.

This rearrangement joins TRBV19 to TRBJ1-1; TRBD1 aligns across 10 bases. Trimming removed 4 bases from V and 4 bases from J; junction bases left unmatched: 6. Germline-derived CDR1 and CDR2 are LNHDA and SQIVND (reference sequence). The CDR3 has 15 amino acids. In DNA form, the CDR3 reads TGTGCCAGTAGTACCGGGGGACAGGGGAGCACTGAAGCTTTCTTT. This gives the protein CASSTGGQGSTEAFF.

This chain uses TRBV6-2 or TRBV6-3 with TRBJ2-1; D might be TRBD2 (6 bases). The V gene lost 4 bases and the J gene lost 3 bases, with 16 bases spanning the gap. Per germline, CDR1 MNHEY and CDR2 SVGEGT. There are 16 residues in the CDR3. The CDR3 DNA reads TGTGCCAGCAGTTCCCTGGGGACTCTCTACTACAATGAGCAGTTCTTC. Protein: CASSSLGTLYYNEQFF.

The table lists this clone with a count of one. V is TRBV19 and J is TRBJ2-4; weak D call: TRBD2 (5 bases). The germline V gene has CDR1 LNHDA and CDR2 SQIVND (reference sequence). V lost 6 bases and J 8 bases, leaving 23 bases between the germline ends. CDR3 length: 16 amino acids. CDR3 in amino acids: CASSPAGGPAEHIQYF. The CDR3 bases are TGTGCCAGTAGCCCGGCGGGTGGACCAGCCGAACACATTCAGTACTTC.

This sequence joins TRBV24-1 and TRBJ2-3; perhaps TRBD1 as D (6 bases). V was cut by 0 bases and J by 6 bases, with 18 bases left in between. The CDR3 has 17 residues. In germline, CDR1 is KGHDR, CDR2 SFDVKD. Here the CDR3 reads CATSDLFRQVARDTQYF. In DNA, the CDR3 is TGTGCCACCAGTGATTTGTTCCGACAGGTCGCTCGGGATACGCAGTATTTT.

The chain joins TRBV14 to TRBJ2-4, with TRBD1 as a possible D gene (6 bases). From germline, CDR1 is SGHDN and CDR2 FVKESK. The ends were cut back, 0 bases at V and 0 bases at J, with 15 bases in the middle. This CDR3 contains 18 residues. In DNA, the CDR3 is TGTGCCAGCAGCCAAGACCCCCGACAGGACCTAGCCAAAAACATTCAGTACTTC. It yields the protein CASSQDPRQDLAKNIQYF.

The chain is built from TRBV12-3 or TRBV12-4 and TRBJ1-4; no clear D gene. V was pared by 5 bases and J by 7 bases, with 11 bases between. The CDR3 is made up of 13 amino acids. For the CDR3, the DNA is TGTGCCAGCAGTATCACGGGGAGTGAAAAACTGTTTTTT. Protein product: CASSITGSEKLFF.

The V gene is TRBV24-1, the J gene TRBJ2-1; 8 nucleotides match TRBD2. The V gene's germline CDR1 is KGHDR and CDR2 SFDVKD. J was trimmed by 4 bases and V by 4 bases; bases with no gene match: 8. The CDR3 is 16 residues long. The DNA for the CDR3 is TGTGCCACCAGTGACCAGCGGGGGAATGAGTACAATGAGCAGTTCTTC. This translates into CATSDQRGNEYNEQFF.

This chain connects TRBV11-2 to TRBJ1-6; D remains ambiguous. The CDR3 extends over 12 amino acids. Germline V gives CDR1 SGHAT, CDR2 FQNNGV. Trimming stripped 5 bases from V and 10 bases from J, with 9 bases between. In DNA form, the CDR3 reads TGTGCCAGCAGCCATCCCGGGTCACCCCTCCACTTT. This translates into CASSHPGSPLHF.

V and J are TRBV9 and TRBJ1-2; a possible D gene is TRBD1 (5 bases). The CDR3 length is 15 residues. Germline values: CDR1 SGDLS, CDR2 YYNGEE. Trimming removed 4 bases from V and 1 base from J, with 14 bases in between. The CDR3 region has the DNA TGTGCCAGCAGCCCCCAGGGCAGGGTTAACTATGGCTACACCTTC. It encodes CASSPQGRVNYGYTF.